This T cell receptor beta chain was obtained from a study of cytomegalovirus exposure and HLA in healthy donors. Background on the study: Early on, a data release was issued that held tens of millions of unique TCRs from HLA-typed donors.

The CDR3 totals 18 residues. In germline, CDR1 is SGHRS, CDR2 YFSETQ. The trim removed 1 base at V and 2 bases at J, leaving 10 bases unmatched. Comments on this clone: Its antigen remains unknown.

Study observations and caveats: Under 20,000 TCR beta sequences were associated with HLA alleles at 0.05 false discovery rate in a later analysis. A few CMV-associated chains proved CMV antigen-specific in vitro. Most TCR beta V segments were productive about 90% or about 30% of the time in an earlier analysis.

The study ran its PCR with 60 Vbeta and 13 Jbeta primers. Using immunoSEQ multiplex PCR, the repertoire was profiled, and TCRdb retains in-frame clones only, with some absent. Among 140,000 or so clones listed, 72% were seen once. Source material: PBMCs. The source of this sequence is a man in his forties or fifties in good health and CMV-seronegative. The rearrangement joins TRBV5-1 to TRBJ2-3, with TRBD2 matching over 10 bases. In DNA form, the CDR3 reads TGCGCCAGCAGCTTGAGGAGCGGGGGGGCTAAGGTCACAGATACGCAGTATTTT. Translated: CASSLRSGGAKVTDTQYF.